The 13 T cell receptor beta chains in this list originate from one sample, sequenced in a study of vaccination effects on CD4 cells after COVID-19. No antigens are known for them. Following 10 days of culture, CD4+ T cells were isolated. Every participant took two doses of the BNT162b2 or mRNA-1273 vaccine. Generated by immunoSEQ multiplex PCR, the TCRdb table keeps only in-frame clones and is missing some. This sample yields about 45,000 clones, of which approximately 77% are seen a single time; 9.5% to 10% belongs to the top ten. The sequenced sample was CD4+ T cells from PBMCs cultured without peptide, obtained after COVID-19 vaccination. The receptor set was obtained from a human donor who received a COVID-19 vaccine.

The chain has TRBV2 and TRBJ2-2; unclear D gene. V shed 7 bases and J shed 3 bases, with 12 bases lying between them. This CDR3 contains 14 residues. Germline V gene lookup returns CDR1 SNHLY and CDR2 FYNNEI. The CDR3: CASNRYRDTGELFF. DNA for the CDR3: TGTGCCAGCAATCGGTACCGGGACACCGGGGAGCTGTTTTTT.

The rearrangement links TRBV29-1 to TRBJ2-1; no clear D. The V gene lost 5 bases and the J gene lost 5 bases, with 10 bases spanning the gap. In germline, CDR1 is SQVTM, CDR2 ANQGSEA. This CDR3 region has 12 residues. The CDR3 DNA reads TGCAGCGTTACGGAATTTAACAATGAGCAGTTCTTC. Protein product: CSVTEFNNEQFF.

The chain joins TRBV7-2 to TRBJ1-1, with D perhaps TRBD1 (6 bases). The V end lost 5 bases, the J end lost 2 bases, and 21 bases lay between the germline ends. The length of the CDR3 is 17 residues. Germline assignment: CDR1 SGHTA and CDR2 FQGNSA. The CDR3 sequence is CASSPYLRQAVNTEAFF. CDR3 coding DNA: TGTGCCAGCAGCCCGTACCTCCGACAGGCCGTAAACACTGAAGCTTTCTTT.

J is TRBJ2-7 and V is TRBV18; the match to TRBD1 covers 7 bases. CDR1 is KGHSH and CDR2 is LQKENI in the germline V gene. The trim removed 2 bases at V and 3 bases at J, leaving 4 bases unmatched. The CDR3 has 14 amino acids. The CDR3 nucleotides read TGTGCCAGCTCACCAGGGGACAGAAGCTACGAGCAGTACTTC. It specifies CASSPGDRSYEQYF.

The CDR3 nucleotides are TGTGCCAGCAGCTTAGCGTATAAAGCTCCCCGACAGGGGGTAAAGGAGACCCAGTACTTC. It translates to CASSLAYKAPRQGVKETQYF. The chain couples TRBV7-8 to TRBJ2-5; 9 bases align to TRBD1. CDR3 length equals 20 residues. Germline CDR1 and CDR2: SGHVS and FQNEAQ. V was pared by 0 bases and J by 5 bases, with 19 bases of the junction left unmatched.

The V call is TRBV24-1, the J call TRBJ2-2; 8 bases agree with TRBD1. Germline loops: CDR1 KGHDR, CDR2 SFDVKD. The CDR3 contains 16 residues. The J segment lost 0 bases and the V segment lost 4 bases, leaving 3 bases of the junction unmatched. CDR3 coding DNA: TGTGCCACCAGTGACAGGACAGGGTCGAACACCGGGGAGCTGTTTTTT. It yields the protein CATSDRTGSNTGELFF.

CDR3 sequence reads: CAWGQGGGLEAFF. The CDR3 bases are TGTGCCTGGGGACAGGGGGGGGGTCTTGAAGCTTTCTTT. This rearrangement joins TRBV30 to TRBJ1-1, with TRBD1 matching over 10 bases. J lost 7 bases, V lost 5 bases, and 7 bases had no gene match. The CDR3 covers 13 residues. Per germline, CDR1 GTSNPN and CDR2 SVGIG (reference sequence).

The genes are TRBV19 and TRBJ2-1; D perhaps matches TRBD2 (6 bases). Between the trimmed V and J ends, which lost 1 base and 6 bases, there was a span of 13 bases. CDR3 length: 15 residues. The germline V gene has CDR1 LNHDA and CDR2 SQIVND (reference sequence). The CDR3 region has the DNA TGTGCCAGTAGTATAGGACTAGGGTGGTTCAATGAGCAGTTCTTC. This translates into CASSIGLGWFNEQFF.

J is TRBJ2-3 and V is TRBV5-1; unclear D gene. Germline V gives CDR1 SGHRS, CDR2 YFSETQ. The CDR3 covers 15 residues. Trimming left V 1 base short and J 2 bases short, with 11 bases between. The CDR3 DNA is TGCGCCAGCAGCTTGTACTCCCCACTCACAGATACGCAGTATTTT. This encodes CASSLYSPLTDTQYF.

This chain links TRBV7-9 with TRBJ2-3, with D perhaps matching TRBD2 (6 bases). With 0 bases removed from V and 0 bases from J, the gap between germline ends came to 13 bases. CDR1 SEHNR and CDR2 FQNEAQ come from the germline V gene (reference sequence). This CDR3 has 17 amino acids. The CDR3 DNA sequence: TGTGCCAGCAGCTTAGCTCCGGGGGTGTTTAGCACAGATACGCAGTATTTT. Its protein product is CASSLAPGVFSTDTQYF. Together with reference TRBV7-9 and TRBJ2-3, the CDR3 gives the full variable domain: DTGVSQNPRHKITKRGQNVTFRCDPISEHNRLYWYRQTLGQGPEFLTYFQNEAQLEKSRLLSDRFSAERPKGSFSTLEIQRTEQGDSAMYLCASSLAPGVFSTDTQYFGPGTRLTVL.

The rearrangement joins TRBV3-1 (or the pseudogene TRBV3-2) to TRBJ2-4; D ambiguous. CDR1 and CDR2 from the germline V gene are LGHDT and YNNKEL (reference sequence). The CDR3 runs 18 residues. V was pared by 1 base and J by 0 bases, with 16 bases between. The CDR3 loop reads CASSQGRSGSLAKNIQYF. Here the CDR3 DNA reads TGTGCCAGCAGCCAAGGGCGGTCGGGTTCCCTAGCCAAAAACATTCAGTACTTC.

This chain links TRBV7-8 with TRBJ1-5; D gene ambiguous. The CDR3 is made up of 14 amino acids. The V gene lost 5 bases and the J gene lost 2 bases, with 10 bases spanning the gap. Germline CDR1 and CDR2: SGHVS and FQNEAQ. CDR3 loop: CASSPSVGNQPQHF. CDR3 DNA sequence: TGTGCCAGCAGCCCGAGTGTAGGCAATCAGCCCCAGCATTTT.

The chain recombines TRBV5-1 with TRBJ2-3; 9 bases agree with TRBD2. Germline V gene data show CDR1 as SGHRS and CDR2 as YFSETQ. There are 16 residues in the CDR3. The junction had 18 bases not matched to a gene; V was cut back by 5 bases and J by 11 bases. In nucleotides, the CDR3 is TGCGCCAGCAGTTCCCGGCTAAGCGGGGGGATGATAGTGCAGTATTTT. This encodes CASSSRLSGGMIVQYF.